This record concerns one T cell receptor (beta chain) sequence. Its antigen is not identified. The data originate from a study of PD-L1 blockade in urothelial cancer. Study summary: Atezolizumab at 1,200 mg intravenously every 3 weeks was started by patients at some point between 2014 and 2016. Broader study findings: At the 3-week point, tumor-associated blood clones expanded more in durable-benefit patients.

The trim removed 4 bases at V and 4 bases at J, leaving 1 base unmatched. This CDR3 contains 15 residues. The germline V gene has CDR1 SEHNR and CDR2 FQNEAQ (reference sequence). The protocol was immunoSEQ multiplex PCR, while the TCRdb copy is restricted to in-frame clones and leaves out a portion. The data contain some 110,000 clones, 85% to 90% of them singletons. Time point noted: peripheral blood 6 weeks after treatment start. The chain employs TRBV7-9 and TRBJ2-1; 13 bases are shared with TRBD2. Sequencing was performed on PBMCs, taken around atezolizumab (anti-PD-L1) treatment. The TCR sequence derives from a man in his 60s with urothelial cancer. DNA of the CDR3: TGTGCCAGCAGCTGGGGACTAGCGGGGTACAATGAGCAGTTCTTC. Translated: CASSWGLAGYNEQFF.